This TCR beta chain was recorded in a study of shared clonotypes between healthy human individuals (dated by TCRdb to the early 2020s). For the wider study: Three men and a couple of women, aged 18 to 49 years, made up the cohort. Different laboratories and diverse techniques were used to prepare libraries and sequence TCR repertoires, to increase sequencing depth and limit assay-specific biases. Per donor, leukapheresis produced somewhere between about 0.94 and 10 billion PBMCs. Blood TCR repertoires of about five healthy adults were deeply sequenced to estimate repertoire size and the extent of clonotype sharing between individuals. For each donor, three plates each were used for CD4 naive and CD4 memory, two plates were used for CD8 naive, and one plate was used for CD8 memory. What the research found in general, with its limitations: Even with the large sequencing depth, rarefaction of the sorted-subset datasets indicated that sequencing was incomplete. When a handful of donors were compared, the shared fraction of clonotypes was about 5.4% for naive CD4, roughly 3.4% for naive CD8, roughly 2.5% for memory CD4, and approximately 0.4% for memory CD8. Pairwise subsampling led to the expectation that sequencing depth would affect the degree of clonotype sharing among donors. Because the study included only a small number of donors, the genetic and exposure-history diversity represented was limited. Larger estimated clonotype richness was generally found for naive subsets than for memory subsets. Clonotypes shared by all four sorted-subset donors showed higher generation probabilities than non-shared clonotypes. Sampling was restricted to blood, and TCR repertoires in tissues likely differ from the TCR repertoires found in blood.

Note on this clone: Its antigen is currently not known. There are no base qualities to consult, and no much larger clone falls within one base.

From a lookup of the germline V gene, CDR1 and CDR2 are SGHRS and YFSETQ. From the cysteine up to the phenylalanine, the CDR3 has a length of 16 residues. Only the CDR3 DNA is retained, 48 bases long and in frame from the first base. Here V drops 0 bases and J drops 0 bases, and the junction holds 3 bases not matched to any gene. The donors were healthy, HIV-negative adults with no recently reported acute infections or vaccinations. Every donor was a Caucasian adult living in Nashville, Tennessee, USA. CD4+ T cells were enriched through magnetic negative selection, after which naive cells were positively selected on CD45RA and the remaining negative fraction served as the memory subset. Blood was collected by leukapheresis, and PBMCs were isolated by Ficoll-Histopaque density gradient centrifugation and then cryopreserved in liquid nitrogen vapor phase. Purity and quantity of every magnetically sorted T cell population were checked by analytical flow cytometry. Genomic DNA was isolated from each sorted fraction and quantified by UV absorbance on a Nanodrop 2000c.

TCR CDR3 regions were amplified from genomic DNA by multiplex PCR using the deep immunoSEQ assay. For each cell subset, the extracted genomic DNA was distributed evenly across all wells of several immunoSEQ 96-well plates, and each plate served as one replicate. Each replicate PCR for sorted subsets received about 210 ng genomic DNA, equal to roughly 29,000 T cell genomes. Purified libraries were measured with a Qubit 3.0 fluorometer, size-checked on a Bioanalyzer 2100, and measured again with the KAPA Library Quantification kit. Each immunoSEQ 96-well plate was sequenced on its own single-read 150-cycle Illumina NextSeq 550 flow cell. In the paper's pipeline: The immunoSEQ output contained only junctional sequences without quality scores, so filtering could not match that applied to full-length reads. To assign V/J genes and CDR3, sequences were annotated against IMGT germline references using PyIR, a Python wrapper for IgBLAST v1.9. Any read was removed if the V/J assignment was weak (E-value above 1e-6), the CDR3 was missing, or the read contained stop codons, out-of-frame junctions, or ambiguous translated residues. V3J clonotypes were defined by identical inferred V gene, J gene, and CDR3 amino acid sequence. The percentage overlap between two repertoires was calculated by dividing the number of shared unique clonotypes by the size of the smaller repertoire. Three approaches were used to assess repertoire richness: RTK rarefaction, the Chao1 estimator, and Recon v2.1 estimates of unobserved clonotypes. OLGA was used to compute generation probabilities for all TCRbeta clonotypes that the gDNA method yielded from a handful of donors. Drawn from immuneACCESS, this table holds only the in-frame rearrangements with V and J called that TCRdb kept. Clones are partly lost; checked studies trace under half to an unresolved V gene and leave the rest unexplained. V and J calls and clone size are copied from that table; D and trimming were computed from the DNA. Across this sample there are roughly 1.4 million clones, with around 98.5% seen only once. In total, the top ten clones hold 0.36% of the sample.

Sequencing input: naive CD4+ T cells sorted from blood. The cell subset or site label here, explained by the study, means: CD45RA+ positively selected. The V and J genes are TRBV5-1 and TRBJ2-5; 9 bases in between match TRBD2. The sequence came from a man in his thirties or forties in good health. The nucleotide sequence reads TGCGCCAGCAGCTTGGGACTAGCGGAGGACCAAGAGACCCAGTACTTC. Its coded protein is CASSLGLAEDQETQYF.